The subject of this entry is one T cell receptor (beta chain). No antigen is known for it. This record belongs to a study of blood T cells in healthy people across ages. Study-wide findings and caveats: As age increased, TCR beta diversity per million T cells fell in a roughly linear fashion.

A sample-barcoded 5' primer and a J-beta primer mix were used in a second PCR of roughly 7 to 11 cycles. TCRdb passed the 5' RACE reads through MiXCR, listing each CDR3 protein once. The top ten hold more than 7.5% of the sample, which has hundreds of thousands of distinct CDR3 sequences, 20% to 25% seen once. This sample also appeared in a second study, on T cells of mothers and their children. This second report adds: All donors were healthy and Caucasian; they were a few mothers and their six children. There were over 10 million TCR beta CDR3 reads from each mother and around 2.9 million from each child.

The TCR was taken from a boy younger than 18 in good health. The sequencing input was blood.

The CDR3 spells CSVRGNYNEQFF. CDR3 in DNA: TGCAGCGTTAGGGGGAACTACAATGAGCAGTTCTTC. J is TRBJ2-1 and V is TRBV29-1, with a tentative D call TRBD1 (6 bases). V dropped 5 bases and J dropped 3 bases, with 8 bases sitting between them. The CDR3 totals 12 residues. Per the germline V gene, CDR1 is SQVTM and CDR2 is ANQGSEA.